Below are 14 T cell receptor beta chains sequenced from a single sample in a study of post-analysis software for immune sequencing data. Included in the TCR beta cDNA libraries were unique molecular identifiers. TCRdb analysed the PCR reads with MiXCR anew, one entry per CDR3 protein. The sample lists hundreds of thousands of distinct CDR3 sequences, 53% seen once, with around 4.5% in the top ten. Study-level results: Patients had higher frequencies than controls of five or six TRBV segments, including TRBV5-6, TRBV5-1 and TRBV20-1.

The antigens these receptors bind are not known. Input material: blood. The receptors were sampled from a girl aged 10 to 17 with multiple sclerosis.

The rearrangement uses TRBV29-1 and TRBJ2-3, with D uncertain. The CDR3 loop spans 13 amino acids. Germline V gives CDR1 SQVTM, CDR2 ANQGSEA. Trimming cost V 1 base and J 5 bases, with 10 bases left between them. The CDR3, as DNA: TGCAGCGTTGAAGGGCTCCCCGGAGATACGCAGTATTTT. This encodes CSVEGLPGDTQYF.

In DNA, the CDR3 is TGTGCCAGCAGCCCCCCCAGGGGATCAGGGGCCAACGTCCTGACTTTC. The encoded protein is CASSPPRGSGANVLTF. The rearrangement uses TRBV7-3 and TRBJ2-6, with D maybe TRBD1 (6 bases). Germline CDR1 reads SGHTA; CDR2 reads FQGTGA. The CDR3 covers 16 residues. Trimming took 5 bases from V and 4 from J, leaving 15 bases between them. The variable domain in full, completed from reference TRBV7-3 and TRBJ2-6, reads GAGVSQTPSNKVTEKGKYVELRCDPISGHTALYWYRQSLGQGPEFLIYFQGTGAADDSGLPNDRFFAVRPEGSVSTLKIQRTERGDSAVYLCASSPPRGSGANVLTFGAGSRLTVL.

The sample holds a few counts of this clonotype. The V call is TRBV4-1, the J call TRBJ2-4; either TRBD1 or TRBD2 may supply D (5 bases each). This CDR3 region has 17 residues. V was trimmed by 4 bases and J by 1 base, leaving 17 bases between them. CDR1 and CDR2 (germline): MGHRA, YSYEKL. CDR3 protein: CASSPTAAGTAKNIQYF. The DNA for the CDR3 is TGCGCCAGCAGCCCAACTGCTGCCGGGACGGCCAAAAACATTCAGTACTTC.

Only a few counts were recorded for this clonotype. V is TRBV12-3 or TRBV12-4 and J is TRBJ2-1; 9 bases fit TRBD2. J lost 9 bases, V lost 1 base, and 4 bases had no gene match. The CDR3 is 14 residues long. CDR3 region: CASSLGGGAGEQFF. The DNA for the CDR3 is TGTGCCAGCAGTTTAGGCGGGGGGGCCGGTGAGCAGTTCTTC.

The chain recombines TRBV20-1 with TRBJ2-7, with unresolved D. The germline V gene encodes CDR1 DFQATT and CDR2 SNEGSKA (reference sequence). V gave up 0 bases and J gave up 3 bases, with 15 bases separating them. The length of the CDR3 is 15 residues. The CDR3: CSARDSASPIYEQYF. CDR3 nucleotide sequence: TGCAGTGCTAGAGATTCGGCCAGTCCCATCTACGAGCAGTACTTC.

The gene calls are TRBV7-3 and TRBJ2-7; perhaps TRBD1 as D (6 bases). V was shortened by 4 bases and J by 6 bases, with 13 bases between the two germline ends. The length of the CDR3 is 13 residues. The germline gives CDR1 SGHTA, CDR2 FQGTGA. CDR3 coding DNA: TGTGCCAGCAGCTCGGACAGTCGCGGCGAGCAGTACTTC. Encoded protein: CASSSDSRGEQYF.

This clonotype was observed a handful of times. This chain links TRBV6-6 with TRBJ1-5; D call uncertain. CDR1 and CDR2 from the germline V gene are MNHNY and SVGAGI (reference sequence). The CDR3 length is 12 residues. V was shortened by 6 bases and J by 2 bases, with 5 bases between the two germline ends. The CDR3 protein is CASRYGNQPQHF. CDR3 sequence (DNA): TGTGCCAGCAGGTACGGCAATCAGCCCCAGCATTTT.

V usage is TRBV27 and J usage is TRBJ2-1; D not resolved. The CDR3 contains 12 residues. Trimming cost V 5 bases and J 9 bases, with 11 bases left between them. Germline CDR1 and CDR2: MNHEY and SMNVEV (reference sequence). CDR3 region: CASSPYVGEQFF. The CDR3 DNA reads as TGTGCCAGCAGTCCTTATGTTGGTGAGCAGTTCTTC.

The chain links TRBV6-5 to TRBJ2-7; D gene ambiguous. V lost 3 bases, J lost 2 bases, and 14 bases lay in between. Germline V lookup: CDR1 MNHEY, CDR2 SVGAGI. The CDR3 sequence is 15 residues long. Here the CDR3 DNA reads TGTGCCAGCAGTTATGGATTAGCCGATACCTACGAGCAGTACTTC. Protein sequence: CASSYGLADTYEQYF.

This clonotype was recorded at least ten times. V is TRBV7-3 and J is TRBJ2-7; tentatively, D is TRBD1 (7 bases). The V end lost 1 base, the J end lost 5 bases, and 12 bases lay between the germline ends. The germline V gene has CDR1 SGHTA and CDR2 FQGTGA. The CDR3 length is 14 residues. The CDR3 bases are TGTGCCAGCAGCTTAAGTGGAGGGGGCAACGAGCAGTACTTC. It codes for CASSLSGGGNEQYF.

The chain has TRBV7-9 and TRBJ2-5, with D unclear. Per germline, CDR1 SEHNR and CDR2 FQNEAQ (reference sequence). The CDR3 runs 16 residues. The ends were cut back, 1 base at V and 2 bases at J, with 14 bases in the middle. As DNA, the CDR3 is TGTGCCAGCAGCTTAGGGGTCAGGCGAGAACAAGAGACCCAGTACTTC. It translates to CASSLGVRREQETQYF.

This clonotype was recorded a few times. The gene calls are TRBV29-1 and TRBJ2-5; D not resolved. V shed 1 base and J shed 1 base, with 13 bases lying between them. The CDR3 consists of 15 residues. Per germline, CDR1 SQVTM and CDR2 ANQGSEA. The CDR3 protein is CSVEGLGFGQETQYF. In nucleotides, the CDR3 is TGCAGCGTTGAAGGGCTGGGGTTTGGCCAAGAGACCCAGTACTTC.

This chain uses TRBV29-1 with TRBJ1-1; D remains ambiguous. V lost 2 bases to trimming and J lost 5 bases, with 15 bases between them. CDR1 SQVTM and CDR2 ANQGSEA come from the germline V gene. The CDR3 covers 14 residues. In DNA, the CDR3 is TGCAGCGTTGAATCGGTACCGCAGGAAACTGAAGCTTTCTTT. It specifies CSVESVPQETEAFF.

This clonotype was counted a few times. The CDR3 coding sequence is TGCAGTGCTAGAGGGGGGCCGAACACTGAAGCTTTCTTT. Its protein product is CSARGGPNTEAFF. J is TRBJ1-1 and V is TRBV20-1; D may be TRBD1 (6 bases). The germline gives CDR1 DFQATT, CDR2 SNEGSKA (reference sequence). This CDR3 is built from 13 residues. V lost 1 base, J lost 1 base, and 7 bases lay in between.